Listed below are T cell receptor beta chains from one sample, sequenced in a study of T-cell memory formation after mild COVID-19. TCRdb passed the 5' RACE reads through MiXCR, listing each CDR3 protein once. The table shows about 200,000 distinct CDR3 sequences, with around 8.8% occurring only once. Sequencing used PBMCs or a T cell subset sorted from them (not recorded which). These receptors were collected from a young man who had mild COVID-19 (a few samples of this study predate the infection). Cell type and time point are not known. CDR3s include the opening cysteine and the closing phenylalanine or tryptophan. Each record gives: V gene, J gene, CDR3 protein.

V: TRBV7-9
J: TRBJ2-7
CDR3: CASSLPPPLLEQYF

V: TRBV4-2
J: TRBJ2-6
CDR3: CASSQESLRSGANVLTF

V: TRBV4-1
J: TRBJ1-5
CDR3: CASSQDVTRSAQHF

V: TRBV7-2
J: TRBJ2-3
CDR3: CASSREGVSAADTQYF

V: TRBV7-2
J: TRBJ1-1
CDR3: CASSASGGDTEAFF

V: TRBV12-3/TRBV12-4
J: TRBJ1-1
CDR3: CASRAGTGGGFTEAFF

V: TRBV7-2
J: TRBJ1-2
CDR3: CASSLGRTGGYTF

V: TRBV5-5
J: TRBJ2-1
CDR3: CASSLATNNEQFF

V: TRBV3-1
J: TRBJ2-5
CDR3: CASSQGDGKETQYF

V: TRBV5-1
J: TRBJ1-2
CDR3: CASSIDRGRGYGYTF

V: TRBV30
J: TRBJ2-5
CDR3: CAWTGGDQETQYF

V: TRBV15
J: TRBJ2-3
CDR3: CATSIGNPDTQYF

V: TRBV2
J: TRBJ2-3
CDR3: CASSDITDTQYF

V: TRBV5-1
J: TRBJ2-1
CDR3: CASSSRQGAYNEQFF

V: TRBV19
J: TRBJ1-5
CDR3: CASRRGQRPIQPQHF

V: TRBV5-6
J: TRBJ2-3
CDR3: CASSLVIGRRGLGTDTQYF

V: TRBV7-2
J: TRBJ2-1
CDR3: CASSSYLSGSGGHGEQFF

V: TRBV5-1
J: TRBJ1-1
CDR3: CASSLQVSNTEAFF

V: TRBV7-2
J: TRBJ2-2
CDR3: CASSPGVNTGELFF

V: TRBV7-2
J: TRBJ2-1
CDR3: CASSPKVRGENPNEQFF

V: TRBV9
J: TRBJ1-1
CDR3: CASSVQGNSGSTEAFF

V: TRBV20-1
J: TRBJ1-5
CDR3: CSASRDSNQPQHF

V: TRBV6-6
J: TRBJ1-1
CDR3: CASSAGQMNTEAFF

V: TRBV7-9
J: TRBJ2-5
CDR3: CASSLRSAEGTQYF

V: TRBV4-1
J: TRBJ1-6
CDR3: CASSPGQGRVYNSPLHF

V: TRBV4-2
J: TRBJ1-2
CDR3: CASSQDRAGDGYTF

V: TRBV15
J: TRBJ2-5
CDR3: CATRDLEETQYF

V: TRBV28
J: TRBJ2-1
CDR3: CASINPPDRGKNEQFF

V: TRBV19
J: TRBJ1-1
CDR3: CASSIGRGTEAFF

V: TRBV24-1
J: TRBJ2-1
CDR3: CATSDPYNEQFF

V: TRBV29-1
J: TRBJ1-4
CDR3: CSVVLGLNNEKLFF

V: TRBV18
J: TRBJ1-1
CDR3: CASSPSWGGNTEAFF

V: TRBV5-1
J: TRBJ1-5
CDR3: CASSPDQGRQPQHF

V: TRBV7-2
J: TRBJ2-3
CDR3: CASSSVASGGLADTQYF

V: TRBV5-1
J: TRBJ2-1
CDR3: CASSSTHRVDEQFF

V: TRBV5-1
J: TRBJ2-1
CDR3: CASSSDRRLAGGFYNEQFF

V: TRBV7-9
J: TRBJ1-5
CDR3: CASSLNSHQPQHF

V: TRBV2
J: TRBJ1-2
CDR3: CASTLVAGTGGYTF

V: TRBV14
J: TRBJ2-7
CDR3: CASSQGKTVYF

V: TRBV5-1
J: TRBJ2-5
CDR3: CASSLGVRDFQETQYF

V: TRBV12-3/TRBV12-4
J: TRBJ2-3
CDR3: CASSPGLVWTDTQYF

V: TRBV20-1
J: TRBJ2-1
CDR3: CSGLMSEGHSYNEQFF